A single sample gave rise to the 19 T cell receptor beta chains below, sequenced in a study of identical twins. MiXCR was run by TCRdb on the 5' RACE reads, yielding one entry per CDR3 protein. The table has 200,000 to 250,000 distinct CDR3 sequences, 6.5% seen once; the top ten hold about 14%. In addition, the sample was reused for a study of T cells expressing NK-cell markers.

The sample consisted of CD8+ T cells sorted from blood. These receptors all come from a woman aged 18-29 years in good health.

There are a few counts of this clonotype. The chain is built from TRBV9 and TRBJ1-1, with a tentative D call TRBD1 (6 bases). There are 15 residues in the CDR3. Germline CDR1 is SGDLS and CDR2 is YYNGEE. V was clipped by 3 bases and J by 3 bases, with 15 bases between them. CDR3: CASSEGSAGDTEAFF. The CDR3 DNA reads TGTGCCAGCAGCGAGGGGTCGGCAGGGGACACTGAAGCTTTCTTT.

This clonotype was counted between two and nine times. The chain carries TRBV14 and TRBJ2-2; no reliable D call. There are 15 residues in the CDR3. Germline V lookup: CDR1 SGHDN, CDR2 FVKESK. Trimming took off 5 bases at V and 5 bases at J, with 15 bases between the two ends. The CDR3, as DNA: TGTGCCAGCAGCGCCTACCTACAAAAAACCGGGGAGCTGTTTTTT. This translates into CASSAYLQKTGELFF.

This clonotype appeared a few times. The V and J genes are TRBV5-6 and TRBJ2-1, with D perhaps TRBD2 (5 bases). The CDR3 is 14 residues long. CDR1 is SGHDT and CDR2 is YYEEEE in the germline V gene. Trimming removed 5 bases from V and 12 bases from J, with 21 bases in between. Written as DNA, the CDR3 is TGTGCCAGCAGGGGAGTGGGGATAAGGGTAGGGCAGTTCTTC. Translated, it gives CASRGVGIRVGQFF.

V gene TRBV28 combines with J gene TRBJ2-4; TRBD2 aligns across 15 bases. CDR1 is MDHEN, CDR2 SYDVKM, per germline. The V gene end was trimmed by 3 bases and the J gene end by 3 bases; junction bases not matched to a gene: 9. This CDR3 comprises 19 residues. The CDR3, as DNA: TGTGCCAGCAGTTTCGGACTAGCGGGAGGGCAGATGGGCAAAAACATTCAGTACTTC. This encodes CASSFGLAGGQMGKNIQYF.

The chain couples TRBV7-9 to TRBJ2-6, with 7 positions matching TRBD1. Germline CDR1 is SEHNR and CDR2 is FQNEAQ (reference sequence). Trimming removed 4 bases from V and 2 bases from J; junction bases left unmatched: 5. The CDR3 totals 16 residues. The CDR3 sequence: CASSSTDRAGANVLTF. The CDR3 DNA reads TGTGCCAGCAGCTCGACTGACAGGGCTGGGGCCAACGTCCTGACTTTC. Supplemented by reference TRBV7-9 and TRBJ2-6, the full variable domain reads DTGVSQNPRHKITKRGQNVTFRCDPISEHNRLYWYRQTLGQGPEFLTYFQNEAQLEKSRLLSDRFSAERPKGSFSTLEIQRTEQGDSAMYLCASSSTDRAGANVLTFGAGSRLTVL.

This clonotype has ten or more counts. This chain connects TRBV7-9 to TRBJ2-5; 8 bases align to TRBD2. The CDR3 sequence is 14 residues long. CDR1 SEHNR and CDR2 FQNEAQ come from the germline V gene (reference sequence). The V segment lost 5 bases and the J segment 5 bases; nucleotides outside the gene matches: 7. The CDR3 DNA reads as TGTGCCAGCAGCGCCGGGACTAGAGGCGAGACCCAGTACTTC. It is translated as CASSAGTRGETQYF.

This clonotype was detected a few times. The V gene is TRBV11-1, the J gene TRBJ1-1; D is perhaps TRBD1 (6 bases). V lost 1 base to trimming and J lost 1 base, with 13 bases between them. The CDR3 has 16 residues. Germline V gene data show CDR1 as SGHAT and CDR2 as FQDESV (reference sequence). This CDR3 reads CASSLGDGGPNTEAFF. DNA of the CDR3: TGTGCCAGCAGCTTAGGCGACGGGGGCCCGAACACTGAAGCTTTCTTT. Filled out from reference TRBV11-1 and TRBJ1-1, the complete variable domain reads EAEVAQSPRYKITEKSQAVAFWCDPISGHATLYWYRQILGQGPELLVQFQDESVVDDSQLPKDRFSAERLKGVDSTLKIQPAELGDSAMYLCASSLGDGGPNTEAFFGQGTRLTVV.

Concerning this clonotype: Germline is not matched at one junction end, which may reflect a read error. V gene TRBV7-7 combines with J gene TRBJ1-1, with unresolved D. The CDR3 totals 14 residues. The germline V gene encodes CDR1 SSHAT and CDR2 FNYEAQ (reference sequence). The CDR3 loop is CASSLAFKGTEAFF. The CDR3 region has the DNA TGTGCTAGCAGCTTAGCTTTCAAGGGCACTGAAGCTTTCTTT.

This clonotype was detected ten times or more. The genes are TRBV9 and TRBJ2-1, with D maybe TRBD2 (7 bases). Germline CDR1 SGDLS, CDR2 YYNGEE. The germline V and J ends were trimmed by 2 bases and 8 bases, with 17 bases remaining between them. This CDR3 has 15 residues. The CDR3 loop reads CASSVPRGAGYEQFF. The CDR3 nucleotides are TGTGCCAGCAGCGTCCCCCGGGGGGCGGGATATGAGCAGTTCTTC. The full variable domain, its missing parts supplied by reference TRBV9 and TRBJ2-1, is DSGVTQTPKHLITATGQRVTLRCSPRSGDLSVYWYQQSLDQGLQFLIQYYNGEERAKGNILERFSAQQFPDLHSELNLSSLELGDSALYFCASSVPRGAGYEQFFGPGTRLTVL.

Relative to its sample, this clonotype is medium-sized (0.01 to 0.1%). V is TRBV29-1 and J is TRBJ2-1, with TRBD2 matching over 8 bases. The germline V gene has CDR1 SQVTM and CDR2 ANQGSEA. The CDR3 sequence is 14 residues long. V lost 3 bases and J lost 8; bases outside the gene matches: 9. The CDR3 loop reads CSVDRADGRDEQFF. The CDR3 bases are TGCAGCGTTGATCGGGCGGACGGGAGGGATGAGCAGTTCTTC.

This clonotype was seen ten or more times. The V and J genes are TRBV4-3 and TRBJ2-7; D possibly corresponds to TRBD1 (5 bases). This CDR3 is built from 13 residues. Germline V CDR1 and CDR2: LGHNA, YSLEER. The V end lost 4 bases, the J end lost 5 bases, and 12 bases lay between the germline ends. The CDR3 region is CASSRGRFDEQYF. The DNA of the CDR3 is TGCGCCAGCAGCCGGGGCCGTTTCGACGAGCAGTACTTC.

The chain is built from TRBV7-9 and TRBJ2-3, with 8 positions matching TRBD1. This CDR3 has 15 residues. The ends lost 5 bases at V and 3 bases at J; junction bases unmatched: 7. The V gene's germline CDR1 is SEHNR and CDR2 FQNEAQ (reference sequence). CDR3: CASSPQRDRTDTQYF. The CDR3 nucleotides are TGTGCCAGCAGCCCACAGAGGGACAGGACAGATACGCAGTATTTT.

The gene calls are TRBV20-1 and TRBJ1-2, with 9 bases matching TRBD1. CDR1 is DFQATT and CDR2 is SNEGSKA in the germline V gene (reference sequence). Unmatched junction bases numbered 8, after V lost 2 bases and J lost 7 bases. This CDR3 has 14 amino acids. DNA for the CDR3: TGCAGTGCTAGAAAACCGGGACAGGGATCTGGCTACACCTTC. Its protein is CSARKPGQGSGYTF.

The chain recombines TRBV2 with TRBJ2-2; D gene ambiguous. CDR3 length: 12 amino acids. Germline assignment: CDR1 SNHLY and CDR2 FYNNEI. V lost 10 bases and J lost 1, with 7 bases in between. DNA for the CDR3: TGTGCCAACCTCCGGAACACCGGGGAGCTGTTTTTT. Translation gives CANLRNTGELFF.

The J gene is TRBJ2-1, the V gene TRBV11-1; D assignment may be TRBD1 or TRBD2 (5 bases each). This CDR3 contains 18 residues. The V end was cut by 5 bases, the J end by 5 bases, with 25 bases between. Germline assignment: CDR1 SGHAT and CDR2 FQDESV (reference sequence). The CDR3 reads CASSALHRDPTNHNEQFF. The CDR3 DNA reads TGTGCCAGCAGCGCCCTCCACCGGGACCCGACGAACCACAATGAGCAGTTCTTC.

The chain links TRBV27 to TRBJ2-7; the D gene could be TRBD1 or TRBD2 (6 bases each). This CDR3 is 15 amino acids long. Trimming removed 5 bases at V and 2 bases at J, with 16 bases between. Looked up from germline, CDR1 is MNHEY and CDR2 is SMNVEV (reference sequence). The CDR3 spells CASSPPRGRAYEQYF. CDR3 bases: TGTGCCAGCAGTCCCCCCCGGGGGCGGGCCTACGAGCAGTACTTC.

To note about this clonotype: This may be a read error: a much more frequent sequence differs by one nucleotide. The CDR3 loop reads CASSLYRLPNNKQFF. The CDR3 nucleotides are TGTGCCAGCAGTTTGTATCGCCTACCTAACAATAAGCAGTTCTTC. The rearrangement joins TRBV12-3 or TRBV12-4 to TRBJ2-1; D is undetermined. The CDR3 loop spans 15 amino acids.

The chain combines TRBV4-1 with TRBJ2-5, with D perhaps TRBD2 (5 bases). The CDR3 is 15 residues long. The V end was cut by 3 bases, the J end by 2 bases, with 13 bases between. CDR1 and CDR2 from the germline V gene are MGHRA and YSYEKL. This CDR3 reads CASSHVAEGQETQYF. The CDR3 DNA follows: TGCGCCAGCAGCCATGTAGCTGAGGGACAAGAGACCCAGTACTTC.

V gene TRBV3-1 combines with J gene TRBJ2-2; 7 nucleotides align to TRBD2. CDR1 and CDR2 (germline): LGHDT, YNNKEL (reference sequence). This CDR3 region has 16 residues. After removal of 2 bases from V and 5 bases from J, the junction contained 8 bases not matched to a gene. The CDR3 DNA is TGTGCCAGCAGCCAATTGCTAACGGGAGGAACCGGGGAGCTGTTTTTT. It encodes CASSQLLTGGTGELFF.